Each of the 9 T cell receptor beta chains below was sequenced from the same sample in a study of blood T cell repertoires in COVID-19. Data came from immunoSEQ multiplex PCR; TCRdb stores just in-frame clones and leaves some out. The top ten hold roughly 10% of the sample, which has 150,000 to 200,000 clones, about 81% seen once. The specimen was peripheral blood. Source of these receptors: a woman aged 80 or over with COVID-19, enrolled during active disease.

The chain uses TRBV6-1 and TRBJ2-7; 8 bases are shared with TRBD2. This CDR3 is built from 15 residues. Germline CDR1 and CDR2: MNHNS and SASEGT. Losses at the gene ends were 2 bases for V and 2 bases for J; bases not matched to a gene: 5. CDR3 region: CASSEFGTRAYEQYF. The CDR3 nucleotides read TGTGCCAGCAGTGAATTTGGGACTAGAGCCTACGAGCAGTACTTC.

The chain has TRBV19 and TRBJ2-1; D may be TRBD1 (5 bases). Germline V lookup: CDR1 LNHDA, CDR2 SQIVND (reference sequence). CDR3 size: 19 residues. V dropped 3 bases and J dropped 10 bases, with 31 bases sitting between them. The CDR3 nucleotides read TGTGCCAGTAGTATTTGGCTGAGGACACTTCAATGGGTCGTAGAGGAGCAGTTCTTC. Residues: CASSIWLRTLQWVVEEQFF.

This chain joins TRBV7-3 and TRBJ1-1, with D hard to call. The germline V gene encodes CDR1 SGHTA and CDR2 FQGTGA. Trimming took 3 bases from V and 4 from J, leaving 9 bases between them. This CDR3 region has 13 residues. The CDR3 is CASSFVVGTEAFF. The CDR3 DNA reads TGTGCCAGCAGCTTTGTTGTCGGCACTGAAGCTTTCTTT. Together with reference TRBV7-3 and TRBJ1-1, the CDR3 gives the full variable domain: GAGVSQTPSNKVTEKGKYVELRCDPISGHTALYWYRQSLGQGPEFLIYFQGTGAADDSGLPNDRFFAVRPEGSVSTLKIQRTERGDSAVYLCASSFVVGTEAFFGQGTRLTVV.

This CDR3 is CSASDSSYEQYF. The CDR3 DNA sequence: TGCAGTGCTAGTGACAGTTCCTACGAGCAGTACTTC. The chain links TRBV20-1 to TRBJ2-7; weak D call: TRBD1 (5 bases). CDR3 length: 12 residues. The germline gives CDR1 DFQATT, CDR2 SNEGSKA (reference sequence). V was clipped by 3 bases and J by 1 base, with 7 bases between them.

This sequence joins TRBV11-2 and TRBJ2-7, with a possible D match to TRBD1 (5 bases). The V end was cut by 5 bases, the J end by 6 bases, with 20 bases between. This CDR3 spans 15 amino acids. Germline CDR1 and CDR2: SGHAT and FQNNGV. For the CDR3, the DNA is TGTGCCAGCAGCCAGGTCCAGGGCGAGGCCTTCGAGCAGTACTTC. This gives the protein CASSQVQGEAFEQYF.

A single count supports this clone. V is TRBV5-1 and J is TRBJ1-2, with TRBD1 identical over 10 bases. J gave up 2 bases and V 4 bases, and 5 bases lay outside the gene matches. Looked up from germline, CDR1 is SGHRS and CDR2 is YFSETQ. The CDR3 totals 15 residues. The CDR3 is CASSKRTGGNYGYTF. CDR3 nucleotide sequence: TGCGCCAGCAGCAAGAGGACAGGGGGGAACTATGGCTACACCTTC.

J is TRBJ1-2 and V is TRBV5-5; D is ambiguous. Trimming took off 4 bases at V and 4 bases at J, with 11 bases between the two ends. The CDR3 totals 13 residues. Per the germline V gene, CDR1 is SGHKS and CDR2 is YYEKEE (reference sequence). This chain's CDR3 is CASSPWASYGYTF. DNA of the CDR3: TGTGCCAGCAGCCCTTGGGCAAGCTATGGCTACACCTTC.

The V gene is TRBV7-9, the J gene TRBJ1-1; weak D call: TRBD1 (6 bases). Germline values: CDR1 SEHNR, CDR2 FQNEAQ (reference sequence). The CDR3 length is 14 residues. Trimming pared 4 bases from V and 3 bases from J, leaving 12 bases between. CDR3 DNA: TGTGCCAGCAGCTCACAGGGAGGGGACACTGAAGCTTTCTTT. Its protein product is CASSSQGGDTEAFF.

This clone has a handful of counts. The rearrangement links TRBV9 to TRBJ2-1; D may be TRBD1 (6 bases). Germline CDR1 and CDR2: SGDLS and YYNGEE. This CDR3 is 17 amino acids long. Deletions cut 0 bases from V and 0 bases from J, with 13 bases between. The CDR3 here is CASSVAGRGGSYNEQFF. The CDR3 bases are TGTGCCAGCAGCGTAGCAGGCAGGGGTGGCTCCTACAATGAGCAGTTCTTC.